Below are 10 T cell receptor beta chains sequenced from a single sample in a study of blood T cell repertoires in COVID-19. Here immunoSEQ multiplex PCR was the method, and the copy in TCRdb shows in-frame clones only, minus some. The sample comprises some 290,000 clones, less than 85% of which are singletons, and about 4.3% rests with the top ten. Sequenced: peripheral blood. These receptors all come from a man aged 60 to 69 who had recovered from COVID-19.

The V and J genes are TRBV15 and TRBJ1-3; D is unclear. Trimming pared 0 bases from V and 0 bases from J, leaving 9 bases between. Germline CDR1 and CDR2: LNHNV and YYDKDF (reference sequence). The length of the CDR3 is 16 residues. The CDR3 DNA reads as TGTGCCACCAGCAGAGACCGACAAAGCTCTGGAAACACCATATATTTT. Its translation: CATSRDRQSSGNTIYF.

The chain carries TRBV2 and TRBJ2-6; TRBD1 agrees at 8 bases. CDR1 is SNHLY, CDR2 FYNNEI, per germline. The CDR3 has 15 residues. V gave up 6 bases and J gave up 2 bases; unmatched junction bases: 3. The CDR3 loop is CASSADRAGANVLTF. The CDR3 DNA reads as TGTGCCAGCAGCGCGGACAGGGCTGGGGCCAACGTCCTGACTTTC.

The chain couples TRBV3-1 (or the pseudogene TRBV3-2) to TRBJ2-1; 9 nucleotides agree with TRBD1. The CDR3 totals 15 residues. Trimming took 3 bases from V and 2 from J; bases not matched to a gene: 2. CDR1 LGHDT and CDR2 YNNKEL come from the germline V gene (reference sequence). The CDR3 DNA reads TGTGCCAGCAGCCACACAGGGGGCACCTACAATGAGCAGTTCTTC. Residues: CASSHTGGTYNEQFF.

This rearrangement joins TRBV5-1 to TRBJ2-3; TRBD1 matches at 9 bases. The germline V gene encodes CDR1 SGHRS and CDR2 YFSETQ. Trimming took 5 bases from V and 2 from J; bases not matched to a gene: 3. The CDR3 has 14 residues. The CDR3, as DNA: TGCGCCAGCAGAAGGACAGGGGACACAGATACGCAGTATTTT. It encodes CASRRTGDTDTQYF.

This chain joins TRBV28 and TRBJ2-1; 12 bases line up with TRBD2. From germline, CDR1 is MDHEN and CDR2 SYDVKM. Germline trimming cut 4 bases from V and 9 bases from J; bases unmatched to any gene: 10. The length of the CDR3 is 16 residues. CDR3 protein: CASSWPPSGGGSEQFF. CDR3 DNA sequence: TGTGCCAGCAGTTGGCCCCCTAGCGGGGGGGGGAGTGAGCAGTTCTTC.

This chain joins TRBV19 and TRBJ1-1; D is undetermined. There are 14 residues in the CDR3. Looked up from germline, CDR1 is LNHDA and CDR2 is SQIVND (reference sequence). V was cut by 10 bases and J by 1 base, with 16 bases left in between. DNA for the CDR3: TGTGCCACCTCAGAAAGATTCCGGAACACTGAAGCTTTCTTT. Translation: CATSERFRNTEAFF.

The gene calls are TRBV28 and TRBJ1-2, with D possibly matching TRBD1 (5 bases). There are 13 residues in the CDR3. Trimming left V 6 bases short and J 8 bases short, with 16 bases between. The germline CDR1 and CDR2 sequences are MDHEN and SYDVKM. CDR3 DNA sequence: TGTGCCAGCAGCCTGGACACGATCGGGGGCTACACCTTC. Translating gives CASSLDTIGGYTF.

The genes are TRBV18 and TRBJ2-3; weak D call: TRBD1 (6 bases). CDR3 size: 15 residues. Germline V gene sequence: CDR1 KGHSH, CDR2 LQKENI. V was shortened by 5 bases and J by 0 bases, with 12 bases between the two germline ends. The CDR3: CASSGGGASTDTQYF. Here the CDR3 DNA reads TGTGCCAGCTCAGGGGGCGGAGCCAGCACAGATACGCAGTATTTT.

This clone occurred once. The V gene is TRBV3-1 (or the pseudogene TRBV3-2), the J gene TRBJ2-2; 7 bases fit TRBD2. Germline V lookup: CDR1 LGHDT, CDR2 YNNKEL (reference sequence). The CDR3 extends over 14 amino acids. With 8 bases clipped from V and 4 bases from J, the junction kept 7 bases outside the gene matches. This CDR3 is CASGYLAVTGELFF. CDR3 DNA sequence: TGTGCCAGCGGCTACCTAGCGGTCACCGGGGAGCTGTTTTTT.

The chain joins TRBV24-1 to TRBJ2-1; 10 bases are shared with TRBD1. The CDR3 totals 16 residues. Unmatched junction bases numbered 7, after V lost 3 bases and J lost 6 bases. Looked up from germline, CDR1 is KGHDR and CDR2 is SFDVKD. For the CDR3, the DNA is TGTGCCACCAGTGATGGGGCGACAGGGGGCCTCAATGAGCAGTTCTTC. As protein: CATSDGATGGLNEQFF.